These 5 T cell receptor beta chains came from one sample sequenced in a study of human T cells and chemical hapten exposure. TCRdb independently ran MiXCR on the RACE reads; one entry per CDR3 protein. The sample consists of more than 250,000 distinct CDR3 sequences, about 8.1% of them appearing once. This sample's time point: pre-sensitization, week 0. Treatment reported: therapeutic diphenylcyclopropenone sensitization with weekly scalp DPC. Here the sequenced sample was whole blood, taken in connection with sensitization to the hapten diphenylcyclopropenone (DPC). These receptors came from a woman between 40 and 50 years old with alopecia areata. Some clones in this sample may be carry-over from other donors' samples.

The chain links TRBV27 to TRBJ1-5; D is unclear. In germline, CDR1 is MNHEY, CDR2 SMNVEV (reference sequence). The V end was cut by 6 bases, the J end by 0 bases, with 9 bases between. CDR3 length equals 14 residues. The chain's CDR3 is CASSGTYSNQPQHF. In DNA, the CDR3 is TGTGCCAGCAGCGGCACATATAGCAATCAGCCCCAGCATTTT.

This clonotype was found many times. The V call is TRBV29-1, the J call TRBJ2-7; D is possibly TRBD1 (5 bases). The V gene lost 1 base and the J gene lost 2 bases, with 9 bases spanning the gap. The CDR3 covers 13 residues. In germline, CDR1 is SQVTM, CDR2 ANQGSEA. The CDR3 DNA is TGCAGCGTTGAAGGCAGGGAACCCTACGAGCAGTACTTC. It encodes CSVEGREPYEQYF.

This clonotype was seen many times. The chain carries TRBV12-3 or TRBV12-4 and TRBJ2-2, with 8 bases aligning to TRBD1. V lost 6 bases and J lost 1; bases outside the gene matches: 4. The CDR3 sequence is 15 residues long. The CDR3 coding sequence is TGTGCCAGCAGGACCGGGACAGGGAACACCGGGGAGCTGTTTTTT. It yields the protein CASRTGTGNTGELFF.

This clonotype occurred a few times. The gene calls are TRBV7-9 and TRBJ2-5; D remains ambiguous. Trimming took off 0 bases at V and 5 bases at J, with 4 bases between the two ends. The CDR3 contains 12 residues. Germline CDR1 is SEHNR and CDR2 is FQNEAQ (reference sequence). The DNA of the CDR3 is TGTGCCAGCAGCTTAGCGACGGAGACCCAGTACTTC. Amino acid sequence: CASSLATETQYF.

A word on this clonotype: Because it lacks the conserved phenylalanine or tryptophan at the end, this CDR3 is likely a read error. The chain is built from TRBV6-2 or TRBV6-3 and TRBJ2-3; TRBD1 matches 7 bases. Unmatched junction bases numbered 8, after V lost 5 bases and J lost 6 bases. Germline V gene lookup returns CDR1 MNHEY and CDR2 SVGEGT. CDR3 length: 14 amino acids. The CDR3 protein is CASSPGQAPDTQYL. The CDR3 DNA reads TGTGCCAGCAGTCCCGGACAGGCCCCCGATACGCAGTATCTT.